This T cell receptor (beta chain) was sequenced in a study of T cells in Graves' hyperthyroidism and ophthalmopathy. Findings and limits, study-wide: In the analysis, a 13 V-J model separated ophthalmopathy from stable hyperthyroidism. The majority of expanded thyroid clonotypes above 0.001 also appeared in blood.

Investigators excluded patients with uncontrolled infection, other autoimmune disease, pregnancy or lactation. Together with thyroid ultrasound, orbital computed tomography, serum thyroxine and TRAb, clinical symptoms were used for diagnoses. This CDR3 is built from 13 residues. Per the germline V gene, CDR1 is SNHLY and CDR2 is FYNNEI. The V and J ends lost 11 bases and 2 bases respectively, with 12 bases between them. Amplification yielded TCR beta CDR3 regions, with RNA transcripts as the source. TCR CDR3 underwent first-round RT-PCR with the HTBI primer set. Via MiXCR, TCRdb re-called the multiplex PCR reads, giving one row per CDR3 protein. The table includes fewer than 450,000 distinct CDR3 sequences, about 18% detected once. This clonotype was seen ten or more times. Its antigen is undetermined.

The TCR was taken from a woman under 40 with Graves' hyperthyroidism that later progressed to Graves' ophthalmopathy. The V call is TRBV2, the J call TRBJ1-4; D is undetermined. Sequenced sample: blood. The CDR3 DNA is TGTGCCGGAGGACCCCGCACTAATGAAAAACTGTTTTTT. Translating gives CAGGPRTNEKLFF.